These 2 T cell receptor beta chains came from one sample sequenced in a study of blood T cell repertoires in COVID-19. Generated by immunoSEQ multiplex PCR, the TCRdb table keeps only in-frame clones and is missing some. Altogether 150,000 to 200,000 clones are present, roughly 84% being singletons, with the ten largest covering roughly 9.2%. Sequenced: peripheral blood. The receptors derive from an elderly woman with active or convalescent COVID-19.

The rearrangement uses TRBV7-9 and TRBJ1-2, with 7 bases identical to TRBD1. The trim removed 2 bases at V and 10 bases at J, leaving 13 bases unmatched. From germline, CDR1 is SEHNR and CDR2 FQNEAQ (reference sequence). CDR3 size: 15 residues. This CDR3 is CASSLSRQGEDDYTF. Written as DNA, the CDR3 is TGTGCCAGCAGCTTATCCCGACAGGGTGAGGATGACTACACCTTC.

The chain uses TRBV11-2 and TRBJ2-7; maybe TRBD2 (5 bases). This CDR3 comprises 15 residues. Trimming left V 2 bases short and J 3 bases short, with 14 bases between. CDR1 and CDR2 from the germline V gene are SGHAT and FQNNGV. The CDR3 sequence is CASSLSTETNYEQYF. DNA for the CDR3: TGTGCCAGCAGCTTATCTACAGAGACTAACTACGAGCAGTACTTC.